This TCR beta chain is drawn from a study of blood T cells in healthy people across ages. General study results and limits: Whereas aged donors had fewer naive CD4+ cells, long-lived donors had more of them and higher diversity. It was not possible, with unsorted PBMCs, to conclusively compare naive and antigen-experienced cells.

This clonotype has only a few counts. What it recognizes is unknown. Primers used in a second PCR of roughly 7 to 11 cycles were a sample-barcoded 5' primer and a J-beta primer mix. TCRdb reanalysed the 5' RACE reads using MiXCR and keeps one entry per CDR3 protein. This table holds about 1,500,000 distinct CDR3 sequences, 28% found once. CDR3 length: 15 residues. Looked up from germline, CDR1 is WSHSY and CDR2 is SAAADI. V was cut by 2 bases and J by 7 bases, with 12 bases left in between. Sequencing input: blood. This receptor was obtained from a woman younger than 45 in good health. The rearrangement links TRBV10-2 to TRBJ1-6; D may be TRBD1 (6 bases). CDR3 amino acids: CASSEHAGDNSPLHF. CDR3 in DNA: TGCGCCAGCAGTGAGCACGCAGGGGACAATTCACCCCTCCACTTT.